Listed below are T cell receptor beta chains from one sample, sequenced in a study of blood T cell repertoires in COVID-19. The assay was immunoSEQ multiplex PCR, and TCRdb's table has in-frame clones only and misses some. Of almost 55,000 clones in the sample, roughly 84% are singletons; the top ten hold about 8.3%. The sample was peripheral blood. Source of these receptors: a man aged 45-60 years with active COVID-19. Each CDR3 is given with its conserved first and last residue. A D gene is named only where the DNA matches it firmly. Rows may omit the clone size; those that give it use once, few, many or a size class.

v_gene	len	d_gene	abundance	j_gene	CDR3aa	CDR3nt
TRBV24-1	16	TRBD1	many	TRBJ1-5	CATSDARQGSNQPQHF	TGTGCCACCAGTGATGCTCGACAGGGCAGCAATCAGCCCCAGCATTTT
TRBV5-4	14	NA	NA	TRBJ1-1	CASSLPRGDTEAFF	TGTGCCAGCAGCTTGCCCAGGGGCGACACTGAAGCTTTCTTT
TRBV15	14	NA	once	TRBJ2-5	CATSLHGLQETQYF	TGTGCCACCAGCCTACATGGACTACAAGAGACCCAGTACTTC
TRBV5-6	14	NA	NA	TRBJ2-7	CASSLAGAYYEQYF	TGTGCCAGCAGCTTGGCAGGGGCGTACTACGAGCAGTACTTC
TRBV29-1	14	NA	NA	TRBJ1-5	CSARFAGANQPQHF	TGCAGCGCGAGATTCGCAGGTGCCAATCAGCCCCAGCATTTT
TRBV6-4	10	NA	NA	TRBJ1-1	CASSEVDSPF	TGTGCCAGCAGTGAGGTGGACAGTCCTTTT
TRBV24-1	14	TRBD1	once	TRBJ1-2	CATSDMGQGEGYTF	TGTGCCACCAGTGATATGGGACAGGGGGAGGGCTACACCTTC
TRBV29-1	12	NA	NA	TRBJ2-5	CSVEVGGETQYF	TGCAGCGTTGAAGTGGGGGGAGAGACCCAGTACTTC
TRBV6-2/TRBV6-3	17	TRBD2	NA	TRBJ2-3	CASSRRPSGRPGDTQYF	TGTGCCAGCAGTCGCCGCCCTAGCGGGAGGCCCGGGGATACGCAGTATTTT
TRBV3-1/TRBV3-2	17	TRBD2	NA	TRBJ2-3	CASSHARWTSGKDTQYF	TGTGCCAGCAGCCATGCCCGGTGGACTAGCGGTAAAGATACGCAGTATTTT
TRBV6-5	14	TRBD1	NA	TRBJ2-7	CASSYPGTGYEQYF	TGTGCCAGCAGTTACCCCGGGACAGGTTACGAGCAGTACTTC
TRBV7-6	17	NA	NA	TRBJ2-3	CASSFSYTGGGADTQYF	TGTGCCAGCAGCTTCTCCTACACAGGGGGAGGGGCAGATACGCAGTATTTT
TRBV4-2	16	NA	NA	TRBJ1-5	CASSQEGRQGVQPQHF	TGTGCCAGCAGCCAAGAGGGTCGGCAGGGTGTACAGCCCCAGCATTTT
TRBV7-2	15	TRBD1	few	TRBJ1-2	CASSLGQGANYGYTF	TGTGCCAGCAGCCTTGGACAGGGGGCTAACTATGGCTACACCTTC
TRBV21-1	23	NA	NA	TRBJ1-3	CASSKNLPHTAFGNGGAGNTIYF	NA
TRBV5-6	14	NA	NA	TRBJ2-5	CASSRTLDQETQYF	TGTGCCAGCAGTCGGACTCTGGATCAAGAGACCCAGTACTTC
TRBV7-6	15	NA	NA	TRBJ2-7	CASSLGSTGRREQYF	TGTGCCAGCAGCTTAGGGTCGACAGGGAGGAGAGAGCAGTACTTC
TRBV2	15	TRBD1	NA	TRBJ1-4	CASSEKGAANEKLFF	TGTGCCAGCAGTGAAAAGGGGGCAGCTAATGAAAAACTGTTTTTT
TRBV6-5	13	TRBD1	NA	TRBJ1-1	CASYQDRVTEAFF	TGTGCCAGCTATCAGGACAGGGTGACTGAAGCTTTCTTT
TRBV30	16	NA	NA	TRBJ2-5	CAWSSATGLFQETQYF	TGTGCCTGGAGCTCGGCGACAGGCCTCTTCCAAGAGACCCAGTACTTC
TRBV5-4	13	TRBD1	once	TRBJ2-2	CASSTTGDGELFF	TGTGCCAGCAGCACGACAGGGGACGGGGAGCTGTTTTTT
TRBV2	16	NA	once	TRBJ2-5	CASSVGSQRGEETQYF	TGTGCCAGCAGTGTAGGCAGCCAGCGCGGGGAAGAGACCCAGTACTTC
TRBV2	14	NA	NA	TRBJ2-2	CASSLLGGAGELFF	TGTGCCAGCAGCCTCTTAGGAGGCGCCGGGGAGCTGTTTTTT
TRBV18	16	NA	NA	TRBJ2-1	CASSPLVLQVGGEQFF	TGTGCCAGCTCACCACTGGTATTGCAGGTTGGTGGTGAGCAGTTCTTC
TRBV6-1	18	TRBD2	NA	TRBJ2-4	CASSGPSGGSLAKNIQYF	TGTGCCAGCAGTGGCCCTAGCGGGGGGAGCCTAGCCAAAAACATTCAGTACTTC
TRBV7-2	15	NA	NA	TRBJ1-2	CASSLAGDPIYGYTF	TGTGCCAGCAGCTTAGCGGGCGATCCCATCTATGGCTACACCTTC
TRBV2	18	TRBD1	NA	TRBJ2-6	CASSEAGQGSSGANVLTF	TGTGCCAGCAGTGAAGCGGGACAGGGAAGCTCTGGGGCCAACGTCCTGACTTTC
TRBV11-3	17	TRBD1	NA	TRBJ2-5	CASSLGRMTGVQETQYF	TGTGCCAGCAGCTTAGGCAGGATGACAGGGGTACAAGAGACCCAGTACTTC
TRBV7-2	13	TRBD1	NA	TRBJ2-7	CASSRDREYEQYF	TGTGCCAGCAGCCGGGACAGAGAGTACGAGCAGTACTTC
TRBV7-6	13	NA	NA	TRBJ2-1	CASSHDSYNEQFF	TGTGCCAGCAGCCATGACAGTTACAATGAGCAGTTCTTC
TRBV2	13	TRBD1	once	TRBJ1-4	CASRGTENEKLFF	TGTGCCAGCAGAGGGACAGAAAATGAAAAACTGTTTTTT
TRBV19	15	NA	NA	TRBJ2-4	CASSPRGRQGNIQYF	TGTGCCAGTAGTCCAAGGGGCCGCCAGGGTAACATTCAGTACTTC
TRBV6-2/TRBV6-3	13	TRBD1	NA	TRBJ2-5	CASSYYRGETQYF	TGTGCCAGCAGCTACTACAGGGGGGAGACCCAGTACTTC
TRBV7-3	15	TRBD1	NA	TRBJ1-2	CASSREGARVYGYTF	TGTGCCAGCAGCCGAGAGGGGGCGCGAGTCTATGGCTACACCTTC
TRBV10-2	15	NA	NA	TRBJ2-1	CASSESKGSYNEQFF	TGCGCCAGCAGTGAGTCCAAGGGGTCCTACAATGAGCAGTTCTTC
TRBV30	17	TRBD2	once	TRBJ2-1	CAWSVGLAAPIYNEQFF	TGTGCCTGGAGTGTGGGACTAGCTGCCCCAATTTACAATGAGCAGTTCTTC
TRBV6-2/TRBV6-3	15	NA	NA	TRBJ1-1	CASSSYSLMNTEAFF	TGTGCCAGCAGTTCTTACAGCCTTATGAACACTGAAGCTTTCTTT
TRBV7-9	14	NA	few	TRBJ1-1	CASSSQGGGAGAFF	TGTGCCAGCAGCTCCCAGGGCGGGGGCGCAGGAGCTTTCTTT
TRBV7-9	14	NA	NA	TRBJ2-4	CASSTSTVRNIQYF	TGTGCCAGCAGCACCTCTACAGTTAGAAACATTCAGTACTTC
TRBV7-2	17	NA	NA	TRBJ1-3	CASSFGHTGKAGNTIYF	TGTGCCAGCAGCTTTGGTCACACAGGGAAGGCTGGAAACACCATATATTTT
TRBV19	16	TRBD1	NA	TRBJ2-7	CASSTRQGPTPYEQYF	TGTGCCAGTAGTACCCGACAGGGGCCGACTCCCTACGAGCAGTACTTC